This T cell receptor beta chain was recorded in a study of beta chain features in type 1 diabetes. Points from the study as a whole: Among patients with Type 1 diabetes, TCRB CDR3s were moderately but significantly shorter in every one of the four CD4+ subsets. The similarity of naive, central memory and Treg TCRB repertoires appeared greater among patients than among healthy donors.

On this clone itself: Its antigen is unknown.

Losses at the gene ends were 7 bases for V and 1 base for J; bases not matched to a gene: 5. Germline V lookup: CDR1 SGHNT, CDR2 YYREEE (reference sequence). The length of the CDR3 is 13 residues. The authors reverse transcribed all of the isolated RNA, so sequencing captured expressed TCRB transcripts. TCRdb's table, derived via immunoSEQ multiplex PCR, lists solely in-frame clones and lacks some. The table shows roughly 400,000 clones, with around 14% occurring only once. J is TRBJ2-7 and V is TRBV5-4; 7 nucleotides line up with TRBD1. The sample consisted of naive CD4+ T cells from blood. The receptor was isolated from a man aged 25 to 45 in good health. The CDR3 region has the DNA TGTGCCAGCGAGGGGGCCGGATCCTACGAGCAGTACTTC. As protein: CASEGAGSYEQYF.